The entry below describes one T cell receptor (beta chain). Its specificity is not known. The record originates from a study of T cell responses to AZD1222 COVID-19 vaccine. Background on the study: The analysis combined second doses at about 4 or about 12 weeks.

Produced via immunoSEQ multiplex PCR; TCRdb's table is partial and in-frame only. The table shows around 100,000 clones, with around 90% occurring only once. The V gene's germline CDR1 is MNHEY and CDR2 SMNVEV (reference sequence). The CDR3 consists of 18 residues. The V gene end was trimmed by 3 bases and the J gene end by 3 bases; junction bases not matched to a gene: 10. Findings of the study overall: Donor demographics were predominantly white British with a female majority; clonal diversity may be underestimated. Spike-specific TCR depth and breadth grew after two AZD1222 doses. The peak T cell response came first, and repertoires were sampled only after it.

This sequence was found in an adult in good health. V is TRBV27 and J is TRBJ2-2, with 10 bases lining up with TRBD2. This material consisted of peripheral blood, taken on day 0 of AZD1222 vaccination. CDR3 residues: CASSFGLAARMDTGELFF. Written as DNA, the CDR3 is TGTGCCAGCAGTTTTGGACTAGCGGCTCGGATGGACACCGGGGAGCTGTTTTTT.